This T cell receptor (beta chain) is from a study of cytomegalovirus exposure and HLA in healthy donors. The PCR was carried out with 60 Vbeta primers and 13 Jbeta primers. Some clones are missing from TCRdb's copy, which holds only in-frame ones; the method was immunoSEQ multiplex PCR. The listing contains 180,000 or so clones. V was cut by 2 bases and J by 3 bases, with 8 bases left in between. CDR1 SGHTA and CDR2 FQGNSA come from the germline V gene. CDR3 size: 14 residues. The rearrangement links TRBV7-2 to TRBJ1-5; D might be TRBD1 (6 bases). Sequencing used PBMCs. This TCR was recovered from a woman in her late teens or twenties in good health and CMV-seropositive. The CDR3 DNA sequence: TGTGCCAGCAGCTTAAACAGGGACAATCAGCCCCAGCATTTT. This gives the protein CASSLNRDNQPQHF. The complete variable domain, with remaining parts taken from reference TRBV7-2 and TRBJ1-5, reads GAGVSQSPSNKVTEKGKDVELRCDPISGHTALYWYRQSLGQGLEFLIYFQGNSAPDKSGLPSDRFSAERTGGSVSTLTIQRTQQEDSAVYLCASSLNRDNQPQHFGDGTRLSIL.